This TCR beta chain was sequenced during a study of post-analysis software for immune sequencing data. Each TCR beta cDNA library carried unique molecular identifiers. T cells numbering about 0.85 to 11 million yielded cDNA molecules that totaled some 500,000. From the PCR reads, TCRdb called clonotypes with MiXCR, one entry per CDR3 protein. The sample lists roughly 700,000 distinct CDR3 sequences, 30% occurring once. Study-wide points: Five or six TRBV segments, including TRBV5-6, TRBV5-1 and TRBV20-1, were more frequent in patients than controls. People with multiple sclerosis had a significantly lower normalized Chao1 diversity than controls did. Samples from a shared batch, those prepared together, strongly co-clustered by F measure.

With 0 bases removed from V and 3 bases from J, the gap between germline ends came to 2 bases. The germline gives CDR1 SQVTM, CDR2 ANQGSEA. This CDR3 is 11 amino acids long. Points on this clonotype: Its specificity is unknown.

Sequenced sample: blood. The TCR originated in a girl under 18 with multiple sclerosis. V usage is TRBV29-1 and J usage is TRBJ1-1; no firm D call. The DNA for the CDR3 is TGCAGCGTTGAAGAAGACACTGAAGCTTTCTTT. Its protein is CSVEEDTEAFF.